This T cell receptor beta chain was obtained from a study of blood T cell repertoires in COVID-19. Looking at the study overall: Acute and convalescent COVID-19 specimens originated in the United States, Italy and Spain. In each case, the material was cDNA or gDNA derived from T cells, B-cell-depleted T cells, or PBMCs.

CDR1 is SGHRS, CDR2 YFSETQ, per germline. V was trimmed by 4 bases and J by 0 bases, leaving 19 bases between them. The CDR3 is made up of 17 amino acids. Original processing notes: From reference gene primer amplification, estimates of nucleated cell counts were derived. Libraries were prepared by immunoSEQ multiplex PCR; TCRdb keeps only in-frame clonotypes and omits some of them. V, J and clone size derive from that table, while D and trimming were established from the DNA sequence. The repertoire holds tens of thousands of clones, with approximately 88% as singletons. The sequenced sample was peripheral blood. The rearrangement uses TRBV5-1 and TRBJ2-5; D might be TRBD1 or TRBD2, each matching 5 bases. The clonotype comes from an elderly woman with acute or convalescent COVID-19. CDR3 sequence reads: CASSVDLIRANQETQYF. The CDR3 DNA sequence: TGCGCCAGCAGCGTGGACTTAATCAGGGCGAACCAAGAGACCCAGTACTTC.